The sequence of this TCR beta chain was determined in a study of blood T cell repertoires in COVID-19. The wider study: The study drew acute and convalescent COVID-19 samples from the United States, Italy and Spain. T cells, B-cell-depleted T cells, or PBMCs provided the cDNA or gDNA that served as material.

In the authors' workflow: Researchers report that nucleated cell counts were estimated from reference gene primer amplification. Using immunoSEQ multiplex PCR, the repertoire was profiled, and TCRdb retains in-frame clones only, with some absent. That table gives V, J and clone size, and the DNA gave D and trimming. The sample shows 30,000 to 40,000 clones, more than 70% of them seen only once. The source material was peripheral blood. This clonotype was obtained from a man in his 60s with active or convalescent COVID-19.

The CDR3 loop is CASSKAQRNTEAFF. DNA for the CDR3: TGTGCCAGCAGCAAAGCACAGAGGAACACTGAAGCTTTCTTT. The gene calls are TRBV21-1 and TRBJ1-1; the table's D gene call, TRBD1, was not cross checked with the DNA. TRBV21-1 is assigned pseudogene status. The CDR3 totals 14 residues.